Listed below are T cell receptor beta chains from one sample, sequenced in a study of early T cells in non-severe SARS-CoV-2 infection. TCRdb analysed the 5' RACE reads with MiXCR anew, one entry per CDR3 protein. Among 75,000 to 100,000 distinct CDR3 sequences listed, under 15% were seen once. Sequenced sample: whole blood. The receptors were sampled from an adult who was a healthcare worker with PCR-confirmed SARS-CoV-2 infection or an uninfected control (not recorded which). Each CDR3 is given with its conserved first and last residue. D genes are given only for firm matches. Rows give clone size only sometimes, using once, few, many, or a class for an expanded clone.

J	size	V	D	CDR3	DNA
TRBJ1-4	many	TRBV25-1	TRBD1	CASSVLGQGSEKLFF	TGTGCCAGCAGCGTCTTGGGACAGGGAAGTGAAAAACTGTTTTTT
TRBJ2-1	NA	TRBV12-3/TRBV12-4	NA	CASSPRDEVFF	TGTGCCAGCAGTCCGAGGGACGAAGTGTTCTTC
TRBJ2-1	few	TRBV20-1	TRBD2	CSARDGTTIFMNEQFF	TGCAGTGCTAGAGACGGGACTACCATATTTATGAATGAGCAGTTCTTC
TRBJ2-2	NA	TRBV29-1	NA	CSVVLAGELFF	TGCAGCGTGGTACTCGCCGGGGAGCTGTTTTTT
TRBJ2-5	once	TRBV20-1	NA	CSASQASQETQYF	TGCAGTGCTAGCCAGGCTTCTCAAGAGACCCAGTACTTC
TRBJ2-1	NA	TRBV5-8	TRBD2	CANSFRLAGIDEQFF	TGTGCCAACAGCTTCCGACTAGCGGGAATTGATGAGCAGTTCTTC
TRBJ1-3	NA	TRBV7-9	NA	CASSLRGSTGNTIYF	TGTGCCAGCAGCTTGAGGGGCTCGACTGGAAACACCATATATTTT
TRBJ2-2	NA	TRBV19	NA	CASSEGFNAGELFF	TGTGCCAGTAGTGAAGGGTTCAACGCCGGGGAGCTGTTTTTT
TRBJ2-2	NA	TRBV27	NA	CASSFVRATHTELFF	TGTGCCAGCAGTTTCGTTCGGGCAACTCACACGGAGCTGTTTTTT
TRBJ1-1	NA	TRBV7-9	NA	CASSLPPEAFF	TGTGCCAGCAGCTTACCCCCTGAAGCTTTCTTT
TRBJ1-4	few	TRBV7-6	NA	CASSLGISSGATTNEKLFF	TGTGCCAGCAGCTTAGGAATCAGCTCGGGGGCAACAACTAATGAAAAACTGTTTTTT
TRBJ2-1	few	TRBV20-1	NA	CSASGTAYNEQFF	TGCAGTGCCTCCGGGACTGCTTACAATGAGCAGTTCTTC
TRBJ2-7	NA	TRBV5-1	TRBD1	CASSLGDRVTAEQYF	TGCGCCAGCAGCTTAGGCGACAGGGTAACAGCCGAGCAGTACTTC
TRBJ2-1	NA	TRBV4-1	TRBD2	CASSQVVTSGVSYNEQFF	TGCGCCAGCAGCCAAGTGGTGACTAGCGGGGTTAGCTACAATGAGCAGTTCTTC
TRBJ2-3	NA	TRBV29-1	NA	CSVEGRGAKTDTQYF	TGCAGCGTTGAAGGAAGGGGGGCGAAAACAGATACGCAGTATTTT
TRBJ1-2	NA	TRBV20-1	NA	CSAQPHDKIYGYTF	TGCAGTGCCCAGCCCCACGACAAGATTTATGGCTACACCTTC
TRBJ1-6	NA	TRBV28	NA	CASSLPVSSYNSPLHF	TGTGCCAGCAGCCTCCCGGTCAGCTCCTATAATTCACCCCTCCACTTT
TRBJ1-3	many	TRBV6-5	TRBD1	CASSETGGSGNTIYF	TGTGCCAGCAGTGAAACAGGGGGCTCTGGAAACACCATATATTTT
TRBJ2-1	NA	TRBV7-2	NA	CASSLGSGLYNEQFF	TGTGCCAGCAGCTTGGGGTCTGGCTTATACAATGAGCAGTTCTTC
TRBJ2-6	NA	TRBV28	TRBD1	CATMGQSSGANVLTF	TGTGCCACCATGGGACAGTCCTCCGGGGCCAACGTCCTGACTTTC
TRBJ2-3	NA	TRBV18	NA	CASSPGQNTDTQYF	TGTGCCAGCTCACCAGGACAGAACACAGATACGCAGTATTTT
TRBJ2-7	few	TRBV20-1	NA	CSAQGPREQYF	TGCAGTGCCCAGGGGCCGCGTGAGCAGTACTTC
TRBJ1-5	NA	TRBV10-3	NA	CAISGSGLYSNQPQHF	TGTGCCATCAGTGGCTCAGGACTGTATAGCAATCAGCCCCAGCATTTT
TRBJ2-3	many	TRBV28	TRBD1	CASSVLQGAVDTQYF	TGTGCCAGCAGTGTATTACAGGGGGCAGTGGATACGCAGTATTTT
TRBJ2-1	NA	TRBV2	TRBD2	CASKGPLAGEQFF	TGTGCCAGCAAGGGCCCTCTAGCGGGAGAGCAGTTCTTC
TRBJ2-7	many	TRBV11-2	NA	CASSFGAVSSYEQYF	TGTGCCAGCAGCTTTGGAGCGGTTAGCTCCTACGAGCAGTACTTC
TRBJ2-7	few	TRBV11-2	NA	CASSLGGIAYEQYF	TGTGCCAGCAGCTTAGGAGGCATAGCCTACGAGCAGTACTTC
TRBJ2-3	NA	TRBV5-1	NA	CASSANLGTDTQYF	TGCGCCAGCAGCGCGAACCTGGGCACAGATACGCAGTATTTT